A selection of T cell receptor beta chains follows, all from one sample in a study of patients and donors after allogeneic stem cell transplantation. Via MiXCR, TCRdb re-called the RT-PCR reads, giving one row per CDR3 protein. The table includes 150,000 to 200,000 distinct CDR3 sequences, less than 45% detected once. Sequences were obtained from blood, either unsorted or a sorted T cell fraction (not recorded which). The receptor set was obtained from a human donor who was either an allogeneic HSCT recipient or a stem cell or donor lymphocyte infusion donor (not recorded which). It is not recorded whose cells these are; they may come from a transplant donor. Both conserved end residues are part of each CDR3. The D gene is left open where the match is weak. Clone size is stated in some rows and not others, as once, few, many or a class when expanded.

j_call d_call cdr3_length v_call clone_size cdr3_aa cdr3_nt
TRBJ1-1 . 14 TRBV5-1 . CASRSDWGRTEAFF TGCGCCAGCAGGTCGGATTGGGGGAGAACTGAAGCTTTCTTT
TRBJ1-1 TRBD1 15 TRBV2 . CASTQGTAWNTEAFF TGTGCCAGCACCCAAGGGACAGCTTGGAACACTGAAGCTTTCTTT
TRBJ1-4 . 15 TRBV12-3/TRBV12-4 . CASSSDGATNEKLFF TGTGCCAGCAGTTCGGACGGGGCGACTAATGAAAAACTGTTTTTT
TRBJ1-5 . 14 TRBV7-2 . CASSLEAVIGPQHF TGTGCCAGCAGCTTAGAGGCCGTTATTGGACCCCAGCATTTT
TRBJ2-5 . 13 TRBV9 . CASSPRRQETQYF TGTGCCAGCAGCCCCCGACGTCAAGAGACCCAGTACTTC
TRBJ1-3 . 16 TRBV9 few CASSVGGLKGGNTIYF TGTGCCAGCAGCGTAGGTGGCCTGAAAGGTGGAAACACCATATATTTT
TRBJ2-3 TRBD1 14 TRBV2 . CASRRDRNTDTQYF TGTGCCAGCAGACGGGACAGGAACACAGATACGCAGTATTTT
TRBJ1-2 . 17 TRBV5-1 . CASSLLQGSHPDYGYTF TGCGCCAGCAGCTTACTACAGGGTTCCCACCCGGACTATGGCTACACCTTC
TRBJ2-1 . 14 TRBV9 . CASSVSSAYNEQFF TGTGCCAGCAGCGTCTCTAGCGCTTACAATGAGCAGTTCTTC
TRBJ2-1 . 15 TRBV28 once CASSIPLSRAGEQFF TGTGCCAGCAGCATCCCCTTGTCGAGGGCGGGGGAGCAGTTCTTC
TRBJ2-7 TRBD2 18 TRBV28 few CASSFPGTSGRATDEQYF TGTGCCAGCAGTTTCCCTGGGACTAGCGGGAGGGCCACGGACGAGCAGTACTTC
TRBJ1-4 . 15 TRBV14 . CASSQRGIDVEKLFF TGTGCCAGCAGCCAAAGGGGGATAGACGTGGAAAAACTGTTTTTT
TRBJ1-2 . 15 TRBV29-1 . CSVEAREGLVYGYTF TGCAGCGTTGAAGCCCGAGAGGGGCTGGTCTATGGCTACACCTTC
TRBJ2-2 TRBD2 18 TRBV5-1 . CASSLIGLAELNTGELFF TGCGCCAGCAGCTTGATCGGACTAGCGGAGTTAAACACCGGGGAGCTGTTTTTT
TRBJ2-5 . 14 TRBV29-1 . CSVEEGAGYETQYF TGCAGCGTTGAAGAGGGGGCAGGGTACGAGACCCAGTACTTC
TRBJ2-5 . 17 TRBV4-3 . CASSQGASGVGRETQYF TGCGCCAGCAGCCAAGGGGCTTCGGGGGTAGGAAGAGAGACCCAGTACTTC
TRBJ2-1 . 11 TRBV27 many CASSLYNEQFF TGTGCCAGCAGCTTATACAATGAGCAGTTCTTC
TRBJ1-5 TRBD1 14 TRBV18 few CASSRGTDNQPQHF TGTGCCAGCTCACGCGGGACAGACAATCAGCCCCAGCATTTT
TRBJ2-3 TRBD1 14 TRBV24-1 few CATRGTGSTDTQYF TGTGCCACCAGGGGGACAGGCAGCACAGATACGCAGTATTTT
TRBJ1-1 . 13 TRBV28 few CASSLCRSAEAFF TGTGCCAGCAGCCTGTGCCGGAGCGCTGAAGCTTTCTTT
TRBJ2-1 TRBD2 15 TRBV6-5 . CASSLGLAGVDEQFF TGTGCCAGCAGTTTGGGACTAGCGGGAGTCGATGAGCAGTTCTTC
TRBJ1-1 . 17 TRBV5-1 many CASSLGSQGLLFTEAFF TGCGCCAGCAGCTTGGGGTCGCAGGGGCTACTGTTTACTGAAGCTTTCTTT
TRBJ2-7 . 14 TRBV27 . CASRSGRGHGEQYF TGTGCCAGCAGATCGGGCCGGGGGCATGGCGAGCAGTACTTC
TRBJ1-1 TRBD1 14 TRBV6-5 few CASNPGQRNTEAFF TGTGCCAGCAACCCGGGACAGAGGAACACTGAAGCTTTCTTT
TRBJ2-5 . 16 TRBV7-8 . CASSLVVAAYQETQYF TGTGCCAGCAGCTTAGTGGTAGCGGCGTACCAAGAGACCCAGTACTTC
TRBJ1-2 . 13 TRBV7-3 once CASSPSREGGYTF TGTGCCAGCAGCCCCTCACGGGAAGGTGGCTACACCTTC
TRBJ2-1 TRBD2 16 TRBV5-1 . CASSVLLAGVKNEQFF TGCGCCAGCAGCGTACTTCTAGCGGGAGTAAAGAATGAGCAGTTCTTC
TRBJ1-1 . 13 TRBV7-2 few CASSVTENTEAFF TGTGCCAGCAGCGTGACAGAGAACACTGAAGCTTTCTTT
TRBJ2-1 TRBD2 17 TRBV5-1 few CASSLAGGSGNINEQFF TGCGCCAGCAGCTTGGCCGGAGGTAGCGGGAATATCAATGAGCAGTTCTTC
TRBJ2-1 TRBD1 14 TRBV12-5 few CASGFGTGGNEQFF TGTGCTAGTGGTTTTGGGACAGGGGGCAATGAGCAGTTCTTC
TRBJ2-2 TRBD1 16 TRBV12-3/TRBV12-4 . CASRDLGQGLTGELFF TGTGCCAGCAGGGACTTGGGACAGGGCCTCACCGGGGAGCTGTTTTTT
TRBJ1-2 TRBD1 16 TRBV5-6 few CASSTFGTGGSYGYTF TGTGCCAGCAGCACCTTTGGGACAGGGGGATCCTATGGCTACACCTTC
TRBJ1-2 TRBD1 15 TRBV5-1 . CASSLLGQGVEGYTF TGCGCCAGCAGCCTTTTGGGACAGGGGGTTGAAGGCTACACCTTC
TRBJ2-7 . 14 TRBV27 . CASSLYGSSYEQYF TGTGCCAGCAGTTTATACGGTAGCTCCTACGAGCAGTACTTC
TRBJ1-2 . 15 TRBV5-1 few CASSLGDLLNYGYTF TGCGCCAGCAGCTTGGGGGACCTTTTGAACTATGGCTACACCTTC
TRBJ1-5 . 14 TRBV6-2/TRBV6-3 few CASSYGGSNQPQHF TGTGCCAGCAGTTATGGGGGAAGCAATCAGCCCCAGCATTTT
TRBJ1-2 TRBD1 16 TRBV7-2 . CASSLAWTGGGYGYTF TGTGCCAGCAGCTTAGCGTGGACAGGGGGCGGGTATGGCTACACCTTC
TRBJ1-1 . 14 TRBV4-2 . CASSRQNLNTEAFF TGTGCCAGCAGCCGACAGAATCTGAACACTGAAGCTTTCTTT
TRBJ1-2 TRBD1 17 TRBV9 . CASSVEAGRGQNYGYTF TGTGCCAGCAGCGTAGAGGCGGGAAGGGGGCAAAACTATGGCTACACCTTC
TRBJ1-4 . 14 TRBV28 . CASRPRWGNEKLFF TGTGCCAGCAGGCCTAGGTGGGGGAATGAAAAACTGTTTTTT
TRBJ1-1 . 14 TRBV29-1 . CSVGGSRMDTEAFF TGCAGCGTTGGGGGATCTAGAATGGACACTGAAGCTTTCTTT
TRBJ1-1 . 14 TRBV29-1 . CSVEAPNQYTEAFF TGCAGCGTTGAAGCCCCCAACCAATATACTGAAGCTTTCTTT
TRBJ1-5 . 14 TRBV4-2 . CASRGVVGNQPQHF TGTGCCAGCAGGGGAGTAGTCGGCAATCAGCCCCAGCATTTT
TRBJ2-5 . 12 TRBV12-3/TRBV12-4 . CASSLLVETQYF TGTGCCAGCAGTTTATTGGTAGAGACCCAGTACTTC
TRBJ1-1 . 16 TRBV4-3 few CASSQVLTARETEAFF TGCGCCAGCAGCCAAGTCCTGACGGCGCGGGAGACTGAAGCTTTCTTT
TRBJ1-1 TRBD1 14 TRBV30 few CAWNPGTGGTEAFF TGTGCCTGGAACCCCGGGACAGGGGGCACTGAAGCTTTCTTT
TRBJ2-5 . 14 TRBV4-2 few CASSQEQRSETQYF TGTGCCAGCAGCCAAGAACAGCGATCGGAGACCCAGTACTTC